This is a list of T cell receptor beta chains from one sample in a study of T cells after yellow fever vaccination. TCRdb reanalysed the 5' RACE reads using MiXCR and keeps one entry per CDR3 protein. This table holds over 65,000 distinct CDR3 sequences, 10% to 15% found once. The material was CD8+ T cells not binding an NS4B(214-222) dextramer, sorted from PBMCs, obtained approximately 22 days after the first yellow fever vaccination. All receptors derive from a man aged 18-30 years who received the YFV17D yellow fever vaccine. Each CDR3 is given with its conserved first and last residue. D genes are given only for firm matches. Clone size is not always given. Where it is, it says once, few, many or a class for expanded clones.

V: TRBV21-1; size: .; J: TRBJ2-3; D: .; DNA: TGTGCCAGCAGCAAAGGGTACCGGGTAGCAGATACGCAGTATTTT; CDR3: CASSKGYRVADTQYF
V: TRBV6-5; size: many; J: TRBJ2-1; D: .; DNA: TGTGCCAGCAGTTCCGGGACTCACAATGAGCAGTTCTTC; CDR3: CASSSGTHNEQFF
V: TRBV4-1; size: few; J: TRBJ2-3; D: .; DNA: TGCGCCAGCAGCCAAGATGGGGGGCCGGCGATGACAGATACGCAGTATTTT; CDR3: CASSQDGGPAMTDTQYF
V: TRBV7-8; size: .; J: TRBJ1-5; D: .; DNA: TGTGCCAGCAGCTCAAAAGGCGGCGACAGGAATCAGCCCCAGCATTTT; CDR3: CASSSKGGDRNQPQHF
V: TRBV27; size: few; J: TRBJ1-1; D: .; DNA: TGTGCCAGCAGTTTAGACCAGAAGTACACTGAAGCTTTCTTT; CDR3: CASSLDQKYTEAFF
V: TRBV5-1; size: few; J: TRBJ2-1; D: .; DNA: TGCGCCAGCAGCCCCAGGGGGGAAAGGTACAATGAGCAGTTCTTC; CDR3: CASSPRGERYNEQFF
V: TRBV19; size: few; J: TRBJ1-5; D: TRBD1; DNA: TGTGCAACGTCAGGGGGGGAAAGCAATCAGCCCCAGCATTTT; CDR3: CATSGGESNQPQHF
V: TRBV12-3/TRBV12-4; size: .; J: TRBJ1-1; D: .; DNA: TGTGCCAGCAGTCTTACGGGAAGGGGGATGAACACTGAAGCTTTCTTT; CDR3: CASSLTGRGMNTEAFF
V: TRBV7-7; size: few; J: TRBJ2-5; D: TRBD1; DNA: TGTGCTAGCAGCTTAGCCAGGACAGGACCGCAAGAGACCCAGTACTTC; CDR3: CASSLARTGPQETQYF
V: TRBV29-1; size: .; J: TRBJ1-1; D: TRBD1; DNA: TGCAGCGTTGACCACAGGGGGCTGAACACTGAAGCTTTCTTT; CDR3: CSVDHRGLNTEAFF
V: TRBV20-1; size: few; J: TRBJ1-4; D: .; DNA: TGCAGTGCTAGAACCCGGGGCCTAACTAATGAAAAACTGTTTTTT; CDR3: CSARTRGLTNEKLFF
V: TRBV10-3; size: .; J: TRBJ2-1; D: .; DNA: TGTGCCATCAGTGACGGCTACAATGAGCAGTTCTTC; CDR3: CAISDGYNEQFF
V: TRBV6-1; size: few; J: TRBJ2-2; D: .; DNA: TGTGCCAGCAGTCCGGACCTTCCGCGGGCGGAGCTGTTTTTT; CDR3: CASSPDLPRAELFF
V: TRBV6-5; size: .; J: TRBJ2-7; D: .; DNA: TGTGCCAGCATGGGGGCCTACGAGCAGTACTTC; CDR3: CASMGAYEQYF
V: TRBV6-5; size: .; J: TRBJ1-6; D: TRBD1; DNA: TGTGCCAGCAGTTACTCGACAGGGGTCAATTCACCCCTCCACTTT; CDR3: CASSYSTGVNSPLHF
V: TRBV7-3; size: .; J: TRBJ2-2; D: .; DNA: TGTGCCAGCAGCTTACGCCCCGACAGGCGCGAGGCCGGGGAGCTGTTTTTT; CDR3: CASSLRPDRREAGELFF
V: TRBV10-3; size: few; J: TRBJ2-7; D: TRBD1; DNA: TGTGCCATCAGTGAATACAGGGGTAGCTCCTACGAGCAGTACTTC; CDR3: CAISEYRGSSYEQYF
V: TRBV10-3; size: few; J: TRBJ1-2; D: .; DNA: TGTGCCATCAGATTACAGGGAGGCTATGGCTACACCTTC; CDR3: CAIRLQGGYGYTF
V: TRBV6-2/TRBV6-3; size: .; J: TRBJ2-1; D: .; DNA: TGTGCCAGCACCCTGGCAGGAGGCGATGAGCAGTTCTTC; CDR3: CASTLAGGDEQFF
V: TRBV6-1; size: .; J: TRBJ2-1; D: TRBD1; DNA: TGTGCCAGCAATCGACAGGGGTACAATGAGCAGTTCTTC; CDR3: CASNRQGYNEQFF
V: TRBV11-2; size: few; J: TRBJ2-3; D: TRBD1; DNA: TGTGCCAGCAGCTCGGGACAGGGGCTCACAGATACGCAGTATTTT; CDR3: CASSSGQGLTDTQYF
V: TRBV10-3; size: .; J: TRBJ2-1; D: .; DNA: TGTGCCATCACGGGGGGCACCTACAATGAGCAGTTCTTC; CDR3: CAITGGTYNEQFF
V: TRBV7-6; size: few; J: TRBJ2-2; D: TRBD1; DNA: TGTGCCAGCGGGGGGACAGGGGATCCCGGGGAGCTGTTTTTT; CDR3: CASGGTGDPGELFF
V: TRBV7-2; size: few; J: TRBJ2-1; D: .; DNA: TGTGCCAGCAGCTTTCTATTCTACAATGAGCAGTTCTTC; CDR3: CASSFLFYNEQFF
V: TRBV18; size: few; J: TRBJ1-5; D: .; DNA: TGTGCCAGCTCACCACGGGACGTCGATCAGCCCCAGCATTTT; CDR3: CASSPRDVDQPQHF
V: TRBV18; size: .; J: TRBJ2-5; D: .; DNA: TGTGCCAGCTCACCGGTACCCGTAGGCCAAGAGACCCAGTACTTC; CDR3: CASSPVPVGQETQYF
V: TRBV3-1; size: .; J: TRBJ2-7; D: TRBD2; DNA: TGTGCCAGCAGCCCGGTAGCGGGGGGTTGGTACGAGCAGTACTTC; CDR3: CASSPVAGGWYEQYF
V: TRBV4-1; size: few; J: TRBJ2-3; D: .; DNA: TGCGCCAGCAGCCAAGATAAAGGGGATACGCAGTATTTT; CDR3: CASSQDKGDTQYF
V: TRBV3-1; size: .; J: TRBJ2-5; D: TRBD2; DNA: TGTGCCAGCAGCCAAGATATACGAGCGGGGGGGCCGGGGGAGACCCAGTACTTC; CDR3: CASSQDIRAGGPGETQYF
V: TRBV27; size: .; J: TRBJ2-3; D: .; DNA: TGTGCCAGCAGTTTATCTCCCGGGAATGCAGATACGCAGTATTTT; CDR3: CASSLSPGNADTQYF
V: TRBV20-1; size: few; J: TRBJ2-1; D: .; DNA: TGCAGTGCTAGACAGAATTTAAATGAGCAGTTCTTC; CDR3: CSARQNLNEQFF
V: TRBV18; size: few; J: TRBJ1-5; D: .; DNA: TGTGCCAGCTCACTTGACAGGCCCCCGCCCCAGCATTTT; CDR3: CASSLDRPPPQHF
V: TRBV28; size: .; J: TRBJ1-5; D: .; DNA: TGTGCCAGCACAACCACAGGGTATAGCAATCAGCCCCAGCATTTT; CDR3: CASTTTGYSNQPQHF
V: TRBV4-1; size: .; J: TRBJ1-2; D: TRBD1; DNA: TGCGCCAGCAGCCAAGTTGAAGGGGGCGACTATGGCTACACCTTC; CDR3: CASSQVEGGDYGYTF
V: TRBV6-5; size: few; J: TRBJ1-6; D: .; DNA: TGTGCCAGCAGTTACTCGAATTCACCCCTCCACTTT; CDR3: CASSYSNSPLHF
V: TRBV7-9; size: few; J: TRBJ2-2; D: .; DNA: TGTGCCAGCAGCTTGGTCCCAGGGCCCGGGGAGCTGTTTTTT; CDR3: CASSLVPGPGELFF
V: TRBV6-1; size: .; J: TRBJ1-5; D: TRBD1; DNA: TGTGCCAGCAGTCCCCAGGACAGGGGGGATCAGCCCCAGCATTTT; CDR3: CASSPQDRGDQPQHF
V: TRBV7-9; size: few; J: TRBJ2-1; D: TRBD2; DNA: TGTGCCAGCAGACCATCTCGGGGGGATGAGCAGTTCTTC; CDR3: CASRPSRGDEQFF
V: TRBV4-1; size: .; J: TRBJ2-5; D: .; DNA: TGCGCCAGCAGCGGAACAGGCTTTGGGGAGACCCAGTACTTC; CDR3: CASSGTGFGETQYF
V: TRBV7-9; size: few; J: TRBJ2-3; D: .; DNA: TGTGCCAGCAGCCCGACAGACACTAGCAGCACAGATACGCAGTATTTT; CDR3: CASSPTDTSSTDTQYF
V: TRBV6-5; size: .; J: TRBJ2-1; D: .; DNA: TGTGCCAGCAGTCTAAACAGGGGAGGTTGGAATGAGCAGTTCTTC; CDR3: CASSLNRGGWNEQFF
V: TRBV6-5; size: few; J: TRBJ2-7; D: .; DNA: TGTGCCAGCGAGTCTGAATCCTACGAGCAGTACTTC; CDR3: CASESESYEQYF
V: TRBV27; size: .; J: TRBJ1-4; D: .; DNA: TGTGCCAGCAGTCCCGACGGGGTATCAACTAATGAAAAACTGTTTTTT; CDR3: CASSPDGVSTNEKLFF
V: TRBV24-1; size: few; J: TRBJ1-5; D: .; DNA: TGTGCCACCAGTGATTCGGACAGTCTGGGCAATCAGCCCCAGCATTTT; CDR3: CATSDSDSLGNQPQHF
V: TRBV3-1; size: .; J: TRBJ2-7; D: .; DNA: TGTGCCAGCAGCCCTAGACGGACAGAGACCTACGAGCAGTACTTC; CDR3: CASSPRRTETYEQYF
V: TRBV6-6; size: .; J: TRBJ1-1; D: .; DNA: TGTGCCAGCAGTTACACTGAAGCTTTCTTT; CDR3: CASSYTEAFF
V: TRBV11-3; size: few; J: TRBJ2-1; D: TRBD2; DNA: TGTGCCAGCAGCCCTAGCGGCCTGTACAATGAGCAGTTCTTC; CDR3: CASSPSGLYNEQFF
V: TRBV4-3; size: many; J: TRBJ2-1; D: .; DNA: TGCGCCAGCAGCCAAGATAGGGGGATTTACAATGAGCAGTTCTTC; CDR3: CASSQDRGIYNEQFF
V: TRBV4-1; size: .; J: TRBJ1-1; D: .; DNA: TGCGCCAGCAGCCTCCGAGTTAACACTGAAGCTTTCTTT; CDR3: CASSLRVNTEAFF
V: TRBV20-1; size: few; J: TRBJ2-4; D: TRBD2; DNA: TGCAGTGTCCCTCAGGGTCCCCGGGGGGGGGACATTCAGTACTTC; CDR3: CSVPQGPRGGDIQYF
V: TRBV5-4; size: once; J: TRBJ2-3; D: .; DNA: TGTGCCAGCAGCTTGGTCGAGCTACTTACGGCAGATACGCAGTATTTT; CDR3: CASSLVELLTADTQYF